The sequence of this T cell receptor (beta chain) was determined in a study of OX40 agonist ivuxolimab in advanced cancers. Study in general: Participants could have had prior anti-PD-1, anti-PD-L1 or anti-CTLA-4 therapy, and roughly 40% had some.

The data were produced by immunoSEQ multiplex PCR, yet TCRdb's version contains in-frame clones alone and is incomplete. The data contain around 52,000 clones, around 80% of them singletons. Deletions cut 7 bases from V and 0 bases from J, with 10 bases between. CDR1 MNHNY and CDR2 SVGAGI come from the germline V gene (reference sequence). This CDR3 contains 14 residues. The V call is TRBV6-6, the J call TRBJ1-5; D is unresolved. This TCR was recovered from an adult with an advanced solid tumor such as melanoma, head and neck, liver or kidney cancer. Specimen: CD4+ or CD8+ T cells sorted from blood, collected in a trial of the OX40 agonist ivuxolimab. The CDR3 region has the DNA TGTGCCAGCAATAATTTAGCTAGCAATCAGCCCCAGCATTTT. Protein: CASNNLASNQPQHF.